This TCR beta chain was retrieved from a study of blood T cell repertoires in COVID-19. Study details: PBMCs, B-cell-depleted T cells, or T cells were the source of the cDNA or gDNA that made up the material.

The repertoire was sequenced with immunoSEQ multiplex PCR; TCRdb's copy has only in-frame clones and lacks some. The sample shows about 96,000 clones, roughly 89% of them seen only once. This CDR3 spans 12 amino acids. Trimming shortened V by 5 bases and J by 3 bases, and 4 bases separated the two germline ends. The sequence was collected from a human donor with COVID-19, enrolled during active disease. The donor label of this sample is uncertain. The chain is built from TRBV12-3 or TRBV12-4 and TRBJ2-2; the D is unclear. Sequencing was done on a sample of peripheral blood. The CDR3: CASSPYTGELFF. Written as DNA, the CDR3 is TGTGCCAGCAGTCCGTACACCGGGGAGCTGTTTTTT.